This paragraph reports one T cell receptor (beta chain). Its specificity is not known. The data were taken from a study of identical twins. General study results and limits: It was out-of-frame TCR alpha sharing in monozygotic twins that models underestimated.

Via MiXCR, TCRdb re-called the 5' RACE reads, giving one row per CDR3 protein. The table has fewer than 650,000 distinct CDR3 sequences, nearly 10% seen once; the top ten hold approximately 3.2%. This CDR3 spans 14 amino acids. CDR1 is SQVTM and CDR2 is ANQGSEA in the germline V gene. V was clipped by 4 bases and J by 0 bases, with 10 bases between them. This same sample was also part of a study on yellow fever vaccine responses in identical twins. Turning to that study: The T cell response to vaccination in identical twins was reportedly partly convergent and partly personalized.

The clonotype was recovered from a woman aged 18-35 years in good health. The material sequenced was PBMCs. The V call is TRBV29-1, the J call TRBJ2-1; perhaps D is TRBD1 or TRBD2 (5 bases each). CDR3 sequence (DNA): TGCAGCGTTGGCAGGGACGGCTCCTACAATGAGCAGTTCTTC. It translates to CSVGRDGSYNEQFF.